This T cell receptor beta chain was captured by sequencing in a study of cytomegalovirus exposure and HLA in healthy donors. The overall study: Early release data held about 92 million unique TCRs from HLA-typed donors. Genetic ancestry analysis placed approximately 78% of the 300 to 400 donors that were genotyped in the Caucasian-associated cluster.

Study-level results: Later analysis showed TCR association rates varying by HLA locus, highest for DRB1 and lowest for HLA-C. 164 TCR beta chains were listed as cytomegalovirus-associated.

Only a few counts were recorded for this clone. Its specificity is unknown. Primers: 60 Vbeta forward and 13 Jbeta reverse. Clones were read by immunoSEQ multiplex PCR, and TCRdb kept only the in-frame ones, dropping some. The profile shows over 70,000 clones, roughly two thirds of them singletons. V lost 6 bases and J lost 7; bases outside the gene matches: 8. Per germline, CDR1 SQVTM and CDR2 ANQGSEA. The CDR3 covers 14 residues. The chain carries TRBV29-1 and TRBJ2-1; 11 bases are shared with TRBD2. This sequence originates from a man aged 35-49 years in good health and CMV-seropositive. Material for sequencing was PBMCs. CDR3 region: CSVPTSGSLNEQFF. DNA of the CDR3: TGCAGCGTCCCCACTAGCGGGAGTTTGAATGAGCAGTTCTTC.